Only a few counts were recorded for the clone carrying this T cell receptor beta chain. The authors' processing: Reference gene primer amplification in the assay estimated nucleated cell counts. Profiled with immunoSEQ multiplex PCR; TCRdb holds only in-frame clones, not every one. That table gives V, J and clone size, and the DNA gave D and trimming. The sample yields under 250,000 clones, about 83% seen once. The entry originates in a study of blood T cell repertoires in COVID-19. Study as a whole: The United States, Italy and Spain provided the acute and convalescent COVID-19 samples.

Trimming took 2 bases from V and 9 from J; bases not matched to a gene: 10. Germline V gene lookup returns CDR1 MDHEN and CDR2 SYDVKM. The CDR3 sequence is 16 residues long. Specimen: peripheral blood. The receptor was isolated from a woman between 40 and 50 years old with active or convalescent COVID-19. V is TRBV28 and J is TRBJ1-6; 7 nucleotides line up with TRBD1. The DNA for the CDR3 is TGTGCCAGCAGTTTAGGGGCCGGGACAGCAAGTTCACCCCTCCACTTT. Protein: CASSLGAGTASSPLHF.